This paragraph covers one TCR beta chain sequence. This clonotype came up a few times. Its antigen is not yet known. Per-base quality was not reported, and no clone a single base away is much larger than it. Sequencing was performed on an Illumina HiSeq 1500. TCRdb redid the processing of the public reads, applying fastp at Q25 and MiXCR, and retained in-frame beta chains. Records with the same CDR3 protein are collapsed into one entry carrying the most frequent genes and DNA. The table for this sample lists approximately 150,000 distinct CDR3 sequences; about 20% of them were counted only once. Clones ranked in the top ten supply 20% to 30% of the sample. This sample was included in a study of T cell repertoires in cytomegalovirus infection (dated by TCRdb to between 2018 and 2021). For the wider study: Recently identified HLA-C-restricted CMV epitopes, whose presentation resists viral immunomodulation, were targeted by peptide stimulations together with well-studied HLA-B-restricted epitopes. The HLA type of each donor mattered for the analysis, because public TCR beta signatures pointed to carriage of CMV infection along with the matching HLA type.

The treatment or condition label, read with the paper, signifies: in vitro stimulation with specific CMV peptide epitopes to enrich CMV-specific T cells. On the study overall, not on this receptor specifically: In both this cohort and an independent approximately 350-donor cohort, the cumulative frequency of public TCR beta family members distinguished carriers of CMV infection plus the relevant HLA type. The ex vivo response was dominated by HLA-C-restricted CMV-specific TCR beta clonotypes, which also provided the single most frequent clonotype in two of eight donors.

CDR1 is given as MNHEY and CDR2 as SMNVEV, both from the germline V gene (reference sequence). Compared with germline, V lacks 6 bases and J lacks 3 bases; bases without a gene match: 8. The CDR3 runs 16 amino acids, cysteine and phenylalanine included. The CDR3 DNA has 48 bases and is translated from base 1. The sequence is built from TRBV27 and TRBJ2-1; the central 10 bases match TRBD1. The clonotype comes from a human donor in good health (CMV status not recorded). Some clones in this sample may be carry-over from other donors' samples. Source: CD8+ T cells from cultured PBMCs, taken from culture after CMV antigen stimulation. CDR3 sequence: CASSPLRDRGYNEQFF. The DNA reads as follows: TGTGCCAGCAGCCCACTCCGGGACAGGGGCTACAATGAGCAGTTCTTC.